These 12 T cell receptor beta chains were sequenced from one sample in a study of blood T cell repertoires in COVID-19. Clones were sequenced by immunoSEQ multiplex PCR, and TCRdb holds only the in-frame ones, with some missing. The sample has approximately 300,000 clones, 70% to 90% seen once. The specimen sequenced was peripheral blood. These receptors originate from a woman between 50 and 59 years old with active or convalescent COVID-19.

The V and J genes are TRBV10-3 and TRBJ2-6; no clear D gene. V lost 3 bases to trimming and J lost 2 bases, with 5 bases between them. The CDR3 loop spans 14 amino acids. Germline V gene sequence: CDR1 ENHRY, CDR2 SYGVKD. CDR3 in amino acids: CAISDTAGANVLTF. The DNA of the CDR3 is TGTGCCATCAGTGACACGGCTGGGGCCAACGTCCTGACTTTC.

The chain links TRBV28 to TRBJ1-1; 9 bases are a match to TRBD1. The CDR3 is 14 amino acids. The J segment lost 8 bases and the V segment lost 4 bases, leaving 8 bases of the junction unmatched. Germline V gives CDR1 MDHEN, CDR2 SYDVKM. This chain's CDR3 is CASSSTGGATEAFF. In nucleotides, the CDR3 is TGTGCCAGCAGTTCCACAGGGGGCGCAACCGAAGCTTTCTTT.

The J gene is TRBJ1-4, the V gene TRBV30; maybe TRBD1 (6 bases). CDR1 is GTSNPN, CDR2 SVGIG, per germline (reference sequence). The CDR3 runs 13 residues. The ends were cut back, 5 bases at V and 11 bases at J, with 18 bases in the middle. This chain's CDR3 is CAWGGPAGPKLFF. CDR3 coding DNA: TGTGCCTGGGGGGGCCCGGCCGGCCCGAAACTGTTTTTT.

About this clone: Other DNA sequences in this specimen translate into the identical CDR3. The chain couples TRBV7-9 to TRBJ2-2, with D possibly being TRBD2 (6 bases). The germline gives CDR1 SEHNR, CDR2 FQNEAQ (reference sequence). The CDR3 consists of 13 residues. V shed 4 bases and J shed 4 bases, with 7 bases lying between them. The CDR3 reads CASSSGGTGELFF. The CDR3 nucleotides read TGTGCCAGCAGCTCCGGGGGCACCGGGGAGCTGTTTTTT.

The chain couples TRBV3-1 (or the pseudogene TRBV3-2) to TRBJ2-3; D not certain. The V gene's germline CDR1 is LGHDT and CDR2 YNNKEL (reference sequence). This CDR3 has 13 amino acids. V shed 4 bases and J shed 3 bases, with 8 bases lying between them. CDR3 bases: TGTGCCAGCAGCCGCCGGGTGACAGATACGCAGTATTTT. It yields the protein CASSRRVTDTQYF.

V usage is TRBV29-1 and J usage is TRBJ2-7; the D gene is possibly TRBD2 (6 bases). The CDR3 sequence is 14 residues long. Trimming took off 3 bases at V and 2 bases at J, with 14 bases between the two ends. The V gene's germline CDR1 is SQVTM and CDR2 ANQGSEA. CDR3 protein: CSVDLSGSTYEQYF. Here the CDR3 DNA reads TGCAGCGTTGATTTAAGCGGGTCGACCTACGAGCAGTACTTC.

The chain recombines TRBV5-4 with TRBJ2-1; possibly TRBD2 for D (5 bases). The CDR3 is 17 residues long. V lost 4 bases and J 1 base, leaving 18 bases between the germline ends. Looked up from germline, CDR1 is SGHNT and CDR2 is YYREEE (reference sequence). The CDR3 bases are TGTGCCAGCAGCAGACCTGGGAGCGAAGGATCCTACAATGAGCAGTTCTTC. Translation: CASSRPGSEGSYNEQFF.

For this clone: Relative to the germline gene, one junction end is altered; a read error may explain this. V is TRBV6-5 and J is TRBJ1-1; TRBD1 matches 9 bases. Germline lookup yields CDR1 MNHEY and CDR2 SVGAGI. This CDR3 spans 15 amino acids. This CDR3 is CASSDSGQGGTEAFF. In DNA form, the CDR3 reads TGTGCCAGCAGTGACTCGGGACAGGGAGGGACTGAAGCTTTCTTT.

This sequence joins TRBV2 and TRBJ2-5, with D perhaps TRBD2 (6 bases). Germline CDR1 reads SNHLY; CDR2 reads FYNNEI. This CDR3 region has 12 residues. V was cut by 1 base and J by 13 bases, with 13 bases left in between. CDR3 protein: CASSEVGGLPYF. CDR3 nucleotide sequence: TGTGCCAGCAGTGAAGTTGGGGGACTGCCGTACTTC.

The genes are TRBV11-2 and TRBJ1-2, with D hard to call. Germline CDR1 SGHAT, CDR2 FQNNGV. The CDR3 is 15 amino acids. The germline V and J ends were trimmed by 0 bases and 4 bases, with 12 bases remaining between them. Here the CDR3 reads CASSLDGNGGYGYTF. The CDR3 coding sequence is TGTGCCAGCAGCTTAGATGGTAACGGAGGCTATGGCTACACCTTC.

This rearrangement joins TRBV5-1 to TRBJ1-2; 7 bases are a match to TRBD1. CDR3 length equals 13 residues. Looked up from germline, CDR1 is SGHRS and CDR2 is YFSETQ. V lost 4 bases, J lost 5 bases, and 5 bases stayed unmatched. In DNA, the CDR3 is TGCGCCAGCAGCAGGGACAGCCCATATGGCTACACCTTC. Translating gives CASSRDSPYGYTF.

This chain uses TRBV11-2 with TRBJ2-5; 12 bases agree with TRBD2. Trimming removed 5 bases from V and 5 bases from J; junction bases left unmatched: 18. The CDR3 is 19 residues long. The V gene's germline CDR1 is SGHAT and CDR2 FQNNGV. This CDR3 is CASSQDLGLAGWPWETQYF. CDR3 bases: TGTGCCAGCAGCCAGGACCTGGGACTAGCGGGTTGGCCTTGGGAGACCCAGTACTTC.